A single sample is the source of the 20 T cell receptor beta chains below, sequenced in a study of cytomegalovirus exposure and HLA in healthy donors. Primers for the PCR totalled 60 Vbeta and 13 Jbeta. The data were produced by immunoSEQ multiplex PCR, yet TCRdb's version contains in-frame clones alone and is incomplete. The repertoire holds approximately 150,000 clones, about 85% seen once, with approximately 3.7% in the top ten. The material sequenced was PBMCs. These receptors were collected from a human donor in good health.

The rearrangement links TRBV6-4 to TRBJ2-1; 9 nucleotides match TRBD2. The CDR3 consists of 13 residues. Germline CDR1 reads MRHNA; CDR2 reads SNTAGT. With 6 bases clipped from V and 9 bases from J, the junction kept 6 bases outside the gene matches. In DNA form, the CDR3 reads TGTGCCAGCAGCGGACTAGCGTTGAGTGAGCAGTTCTTC. This gives the protein CASSGLALSEQFF.

This clone came up once. The V and J genes are TRBV7-8 and TRBJ2-7; TRBD1 matches at 9 bases. Germline trimming cut 5 bases from V and 5 bases from J; bases unmatched to any gene: 13. This CDR3 has 16 residues. Germline CDR1 and CDR2: SGHVS and FQNEAQ. CDR3 in amino acids: CASSPALRTGVHEQYF. The CDR3 bases are TGTGCCAGCAGCCCAGCCCTCAGGACAGGGGTCCACGAGCAGTACTTC.

This chain connects TRBV19 to TRBJ2-7; 7 nucleotides align to TRBD1. The CDR3 totals 15 residues. The germline gives CDR1 LNHDA, CDR2 SQIVND (reference sequence). The V gene end was trimmed by 1 base and the J gene end by 3 bases; junction bases not matched to a gene: 6. CDR3: CASSIGKGQFYEQYF. CDR3 coding DNA: TGTGCCAGTAGTATAGGAAAGGGACAGTTCTACGAGCAGTACTTC. The variable domain in full, completed from reference TRBV19 and TRBJ2-7, reads DGGITQSPKYLFRKEGQNVTLSCEQNLNHDAMYWYRQDPGQGLRLIYYSQIVNDFQKGDIAEGYSVSREKKESFPLTVTSAQKNPTAFYLCASSIGKGQFYEQYFGPGTRLTVT.

This clone was seen only a few times. The gene calls are TRBV14 and TRBJ2-7; D perhaps matches TRBD1 (6 bases). This CDR3 comprises 16 residues. V lost 1 base and J lost 3, with 16 bases in between. Germline loops: CDR1 SGHDN, CDR2 FVKESK. CDR3 coding DNA: TGTGCCAGCAGCCAAGGAGGTCAGGGGATGATCTACGAGCAGTACTTC. Translating it yields CASSQGGQGMIYEQYF.

Concerning this clone: One junction end does not reproduce the germline sequence, and a read error may be involved. The identical CDR3 is also encoded by other nucleotide sequences in the sample. J is TRBJ2-7 and V is TRBV9; 8 nucleotides agree with TRBD1. The CDR3 consists of 14 residues. The germline V gene encodes CDR1 SGDLS and CDR2 YYNGEE. CDR3 coding DNA: TGTGCCAGTAGCGTTACAGGGGGTTCCTACGAGCAGTACTTC. Translation: CASSVTGGSYEQYF.

As DNA, the CDR3 is TGCGCCAGCAGCGGGGGACTAGCGGGAGGGAACGAGCAGTACTTC. It encodes CASSGGLAGGNEQYF. V and J are TRBV5-1 and TRBJ2-7, with 16 bases identical to TRBD2. CDR1 is SGHRS, CDR2 YFSETQ, per germline. CDR3 length: 15 residues. After removal of 4 bases from V and 5 bases from J, the junction contained 3 bases not matched to a gene.

V gene TRBV4-2 combines with J gene TRBJ2-3; the match to TRBD2 covers 9 bases. The CDR3 totals 17 residues. Germline trimming cut 0 bases from V and 4 bases from J; bases unmatched to any gene: 8. Germline V gene lookup returns CDR1 LGHNA and CDR2 YNFKEQ. CDR3 region: CASSQDFAGGLADTQYF. The CDR3 bases are TGTGCCAGCAGCCAAGATTTCGCGGGAGGGTTGGCAGATACGCAGTATTTT.

The V call is TRBV28, the J call TRBJ1-5, with TRBD1 matching 7 bases. Losses at the gene ends were 10 bases for V and 4 bases for J; bases not matched to a gene: 7. This CDR3 comprises 13 residues. CDR1 and CDR2 from the germline V gene are MDHEN and SYDVKM. The CDR3 DNA sequence: TGTGCCACCGCACTGACAGGGAATCAGCCCCAGCATTTT. It codes for CATALTGNQPQHF.

This chain joins TRBV27 and TRBJ2-7; no clear D. This CDR3 spans 13 amino acids. V lost 8 bases, J lost 3 bases, and 14 bases lay in between. The germline V gene encodes CDR1 MNHEY and CDR2 SMNVEV (reference sequence). The CDR3 DNA reads as TGTGCCAGCGGTTCGACTCTGGGCTACGAGCAGTACTTC. Translation gives CASGSTLGYEQYF.

The rearrangement links TRBV5-6 to TRBJ2-2; 11 nucleotides agree with TRBD1. The junction had 5 bases not matched to a gene; V was cut back by 3 bases and J by 4 bases. Looked up from germline, CDR1 is SGHDT and CDR2 is YYEEEE. The CDR3 is 16 amino acids. CDR3 in amino acids: CASSSGTGGGTGELFF. The CDR3 DNA sequence: TGTGCCAGCAGCTCCGGGACAGGGGGGGGCACCGGGGAGCTGTTTTTT.

This clone has just a few counts. V is TRBV5-6 and J is TRBJ1-5; D is possibly TRBD1 (6 bases). The V end was cut by 4 bases, the J end by 0 bases, with 11 bases between. The CDR3 has 15 amino acids. Germline V gives CDR1 SGHDT, CDR2 YYEEEE. The CDR3 protein is CASSRGMDSNQPQHF. The DNA of the CDR3 is TGTGCCAGCAGCAGGGGGATGGATAGCAATCAGCCCCAGCATTTT.

This clone was picked up one time. The CDR3 region has the DNA TGTGCCTCGAAGGGACTAGCCAACACCGGGGAGCTGTTTTTT. Translation: CASKGLANTGELFF. The chain has TRBV10-3 and TRBJ2-2, with TRBD2 matching over 9 bases. The CDR3 extends over 14 amino acids. The germline gives CDR1 ENHRY, CDR2 SYGVKD. The V gene end was trimmed by 11 bases and the J gene end by 2 bases; junction bases not matched to a gene: 6.

This clone turned up a few times. The chain links TRBV18 to TRBJ2-7; a weak D match, TRBD2 (5 bases). V was clipped by 2 bases and J by 3 bases, with 5 bases between them. There are 12 residues in the CDR3. The germline V gene has CDR1 KGHSH and CDR2 LQKENI. Here the CDR3 DNA reads TGTGCCAGCTCACCAGAGGGCTACGAGCAGTACTTC. Translation: CASSPEGYEQYF.

A single count supports this clone. The chain couples TRBV5-1 to TRBJ2-3; a weak D match, TRBD2 (6 bases). The V end was cut by 3 bases, the J end by 3 bases, with 14 bases between. This CDR3 has 15 amino acids. Germline lookup yields CDR1 SGHRS and CDR2 YFSETQ. The CDR3 is CASSSNGGSTDTQYF. The CDR3 bases are TGCGCCAGCAGCTCAAATGGAGGGAGTACAGATACGCAGTATTTT.

The V gene is TRBV2, the J gene TRBJ2-5; tentative D call: TRBD2 (5 bases). V lost 7 bases to trimming and J lost 0 bases, with 15 bases between them. Germline CDR1 reads SNHLY; CDR2 reads FYNNEI. The CDR3 contains 15 residues. The CDR3 loop reads CASKRASSNQETQYF. The CDR3 DNA reads TGTGCCAGCAAGAGGGCTAGTAGCAACCAAGAGACCCAGTACTTC.

The chain couples TRBV4-1 to TRBJ1-2, with 9 positions matching TRBD1. Germline values: CDR1 MGHRA, CDR2 YSYEKL. The CDR3 has 15 residues. With V trimmed by 0 bases and J by 3 bases, 2 bases remained unmatched. CDR3 sequence (DNA): TGCGCCAGCAGCCAAGATCGGGACAGGGACTATGGCTACACCTTC. It is translated as CASSQDRDRDYGYTF.

The rearrangement links TRBV30 to TRBJ1-5, with D maybe TRBD1 (6 bases). Trimming pared 1 base from V and 3 bases from J, leaving 7 bases between. This CDR3 spans 13 amino acids. CDR1 is GTSNPN, CDR2 SVGIG, per germline (reference sequence). CDR3 sequence (DNA): TGTGCCTGGAGTGGGGACACCAATCAGCCCCAGCATTTT. It encodes CAWSGDTNQPQHF.

This chain uses TRBV6-5 with TRBJ1-1; TRBD1 is a possible D gene (6 bases). Germline CDR1 is MNHEY and CDR2 is SVGAGI. The CDR3 sequence is 15 residues long. The V end lost 5 bases, the J end lost 0 bases, and 13 bases lay between the germline ends. CDR3 protein: CASSHYQGMNTEAFF. In DNA form, the CDR3 reads TGTGCCAGCAGTCACTATCAGGGGATGAACACTGAAGCTTTCTTT.

The V gene is TRBV28, the J gene TRBJ2-7; possible D gene TRBD1, 6 bases. The germline V gene encodes CDR1 MDHEN and CDR2 SYDVKM. V was pared by 1 base and J by 10 bases, with 11 bases between. The CDR3 contains 12 residues. The CDR3 loop reads CASSLSPDSQYF. Written as DNA, the CDR3 is TGTGCCAGCAGTTTATCCCCGGACAGTCAGTACTTC.

The V and J genes are TRBV7-8 and TRBJ1-2; D possibly corresponds to TRBD1 (6 bases). CDR3 size: 16 residues. The V gene lost 0 bases and the J gene lost 3 bases, with 14 bases spanning the gap. CDR1 is SGHVS, CDR2 FQNEAQ, per germline. The CDR3 loop reads CASSLAPRGFYYGYTF. CDR3 nucleotide sequence: TGTGCCAGCAGCTTAGCCCCCAGGGGTTTCTACTATGGCTACACCTTC.